These T cell receptor beta chains were read from a single sample in a study of blood T cell repertoires in COVID-19. Method: immunoSEQ multiplex PCR; TCRdb's copy keeps in-frame clones and lacks some. In the table there are 62,000 or so clones, approximately 85% of which are singletons. Source material: peripheral blood. The receptors were sampled from a human donor in a cohort sampled during active COVID-19. Each CDR3 is given with its conserved first and last residue. The D gene is left open where the match is weak. Size is stated for part of the rows, as once, few or many counts, or as a class when the clone is expanded.

V,size,J,D,CDR3,DNA
TRBV5-4,.,TRBJ2-1,TRBD2,CASSLGGSSYNEQFF,TGTGCCAGCAGCTTGGGCGGGAGCTCCTACAATGAGCAGTTCTTC
TRBV7-2,.,TRBJ1-2,.,CASSLATGLPGGYTF,TGTGCCAGCAGCTTAGCGACAGGCCTACCGGGTGGCTACACCTTC
TRBV7-9,.,TRBJ2-4,TRBD2,CASSASGAKNIQYF,TGTGCCAGCAGCGCTAGCGGAGCCAAAAACATTCAGTACTTC
TRBV7-2,.,TRBJ2-2,TRBD1,CASSLRMGTAAGELFF,TGTGCCAGCAGCTTAAGAATGGGGACAGCGGCCGGGGAGCTGTTTTTT
TRBV18,.,TRBJ2-2,TRBD1,CASSQTGSTGELFF,TGTGCCAGCTCGCAGACAGGGAGCACCGGGGAGCTGTTTTTT
TRBV4-2,once,TRBJ2-7,TRBD2,CASSQDRGRAGYEQYF,TGTGCCAGCAGCCAAGATCGAGGGAGGGCCGGTTACGAGCAGTACTTC
TRBV18,.,TRBJ1-4,.,CASSPGLNEKLFF,TGTGCCAGCTCACCAGGACTAAATGAAAAACTGTTTTTT
TRBV10-1,.,TRBJ1-2,.,CASSEMLWPTLANYGYTF,TGCGCCAGCAGTGAAATGCTATGGCCTACACTAGCTAACTATGGCTACACCTTC
TRBV6-5,once,TRBJ2-4,.,CASKDRLAKNIQYF,TGTGCCAGCAAGGACAGACTAGCCAAAAACATTCAGTACTTC
TRBV5-8,.,TRBJ2-2,.,CASSLAQGGTGELFF,TGTGCCAGCAGCTTGGCCCAGGGGGGCACCGGGGAGCTGTTTTTT
TRBV7-2,.,TRBJ2-7,.,CASSSRAFYEQYF,TGTGCCAGCAGCTCGCGGGCCTTCTACGAGCAGTACTTC
TRBV5-1,.,TRBJ1-1,.,CASSLGNRNRNTEAFF,TGCGCCAGCAGCTTGGGGAACAGGAACCGGAACACTGAAGCTTTCTTT
TRBV5-1,once,TRBJ2-7,TRBD1,CASSTRDRVHEQYF,TGCGCCAGCAGCACCCGGGACAGGGTCCACGAGCAGTACTTC
TRBV19,.,TRBJ2-7,TRBD1,CASSRDRGSIYEQYF,TGTGCCAGTAGTAGGGACAGGGGATCCATCTACGAGCAGTACTTC
TRBV7-2,.,TRBJ2-5,TRBD2,CASSLILAGGQETQYF,TGTGCCAGCAGCTTAATTTTAGCGGGGGGGCAAGAGACCCAGTACTTC
TRBV12-3/TRBV12-4,.,TRBJ1-3,.,CASSRNTIYF,TGTGCCAGCAGCCGGAACACCATATATTTT
TRBV2,once,TRBJ1-6,.,CASNQRGPNSPLHF,TGTGCCAGCAACCAAAGGGGTCCTAATTCACCCCTCCACTTT
TRBV6-5,.,TRBJ2-3,TRBD2,CASSYASGGRDTQYF,TGTGCCAGCAGTTACGCTAGCGGGGGGAGAGATACGCAGTATTTT
TRBV5-1,.,TRBJ2-3,TRBD2,CASSLEGGGGLSTQYF,TGCGCCAGCAGCTTGGAGGGCGGGGGGGGCCTATCTACGCAGTATTTT
TRBV18,.,TRBJ2-3,.,CASSPLTGTSTDTQYF,TGTGCCAGCTCACCCTTGACAGGTACTAGCACAGATACGCAGTATTTT
TRBV7-8,once,TRBJ1-1,.,CASSSQIANTEAFF,TGTGCCAGCAGCTCCCAGATCGCGAACACTGAAGCTTTCTTT
TRBV11-2,.,TRBJ2-3,TRBD2,CASSFIAGGTDTQYF,TGTGCCAGCAGCTTCATAGCGGGGGGCACAGATACGCAGTATTTT
TRBV19,.,TRBJ1-5,TRBD1,CASSILQGATYSNQPQHF,TGTGCCAGTAGTATACTGCAGGGGGCCACCTATAGCAATCAGCCCCAGCATTTT
TRBV5-1,.,TRBJ1-6,.,CASSLSLSYNSPLHF,TGCGCCAGCAGCTTGTCTCTCTCCTATAATTCACCCCTCCACTTT
TRBV7-6,.,TRBJ2-5,TRBD2,CASSILAGEETQYF,TGTGCCAGCAGCATATTAGCGGGAGAGGAGACCCAGTACTTC
TRBV6-1,.,TRBJ2-7,.,CASSEARGVYEQYF,TGTGCCAGCAGTGAAGCTCGGGGAGTGTACGAGCAGTACTTC
TRBV3-1/TRBV3-2,.,TRBJ2-7,.,CASSQEWRGYEQYF,TGTGCCAGCAGCCAAGAATGGCGGGGCTACGAGCAGTACTTC
TRBV6-5,.,TRBJ2-2,TRBD2,CASRGRAVGELFF,TGTGCCAGCAGGGGGAGGGCAGTCGGGGAGCTGTTTTTT
TRBV3-1/TRBV3-2,.,TRBJ2-7,.,CASSLGAYEQYF,TGTGCCAGCAGCCTAGGGGCGTACGAGCAGTACTTC
TRBV15,.,TRBJ2-7,.,CATSRQGYEQYF,TGTGCCACCAGCAGACAGGGCTACGAGCAGTACTTC
TRBV7-2,.,TRBJ2-3,TRBD2,CASSLVLAGGRDTQYF,TGTGCCAGCAGCTTAGTACTAGCGGGGGGCCGGGATACGCAGTATTTT
TRBV7-2,.,TRBJ2-7,.,CASSLEEGRSYEQYF,TGTGCCAGCAGCTTAGAGGAGGGCCGCTCCTACGAGCAGTACTTC
TRBV6-1,.,TRBJ1-5,.,CASSLQGVSNQPQHF,TGTGCCAGCAGCCTACAGGGAGTAAGTAATCAGCCCCAGCATTTT
TRBV11-2,.,TRBJ2-1,TRBD1,CASSLVGQAYNEQFF,TGTGCCAGCAGCTTAGTCGGACAGGCCTACAATGAGCAGTTCTTC
TRBV5-1,.,TRBJ2-5,TRBD2,CASSFSGRQETQYF,TGCGCCAGCAGCTTTAGCGGGAGGCAAGAGACCCAGTACTTC
TRBV4-2,.,TRBJ2-5,.,CASSQDSTAGAGGTQYF,TGTGCCAGCAGCCAAGATTCGACGGCCGGCGCCGGGGGGACCCAGTACTTC
TRBV21-1,.,TRBJ1-4,.,CASSKVADRAEKLFF,TGTGCCAGCAGCAAAGTCGCCGACAGGGCAGAAAAACTGTTTTTT
TRBV15,.,TRBJ2-7,.,CATSRDLPRSYEQYF,TGTGCCACCAGCAGAGATCTTCCCCGCTCCTACGAGCAGTACTTC
TRBV19,.,TRBJ1-5,TRBD1,CASRGQVNQPQHF,TGTGCCAGTAGGGGACAGGTCAATCAGCCCCAGCATTTT
TRBV19,once,TRBJ1-5,TRBD1,CASSHIWDRQGNQPQHF,TGTGCCAGTAGTCATATTTGGGACAGACAGGGCAATCAGCCCCAGCATTTT